The rows below give T cell receptor beta chains drawn from one sample of a study of OX40 agonist ivuxolimab in advanced cancers. Sequencing was performed with immunoSEQ multiplex PCR; in TCRdb, only in-frame clones are kept and a portion is missing. The table lists approximately 100,000 clones, about 85% of them singletons. The starting material was CD4+ or CD8+ T cells sorted from blood, obtained in a trial of the OX40 agonist ivuxolimab. These receptors were collected from an adult with an advanced solid tumor such as melanoma, head and neck, liver or kidney cancer. Both conserved end residues are part of each CDR3. Some rows mark clone size as missing; the rest say once, few, many or name a class of expanded clone.

v_call: TRBV2; clone_size: few; j_call: TRBJ2-2; cdr3_aa: CASSAYRGGTGELFF
v_call: TRBV6-5; clone_size: .; j_call: TRBJ2-3; cdr3_aa: CASRGYFTDTQYF
v_call: TRBV19; clone_size: .; j_call: TRBJ2-3; cdr3_aa: CASKGGRVADTQYF
v_call: TRBV11-3; clone_size: .; j_call: TRBJ2-7; cdr3_aa: CASSLDGLAYEQYF
v_call: TRBV29-1; clone_size: once; j_call: TRBJ2-2; cdr3_aa: CSVAGTSGRASGELFF
v_call: TRBV11-2; clone_size: .; j_call: TRBJ2-7; cdr3_aa: CASSLEQGIAIYEQYF
v_call: TRBV28; clone_size: .; j_call: TRBJ2-7; cdr3_aa: CASSLHGGAGVYEQYF
v_call: TRBV27; clone_size: .; j_call: TRBJ1-5; cdr3_aa: CASSPTPDSSNSNQPQHF
v_call: TRBV5-6; clone_size: once; j_call: TRBJ2-5; cdr3_aa: CASSALGGSYQETQYF
v_call: TRBV7-6; clone_size: .; j_call: TRBJ2-7; cdr3_aa: CASSSSGVSSYEQYF
v_call: TRBV27; clone_size: .; j_call: TRBJ2-5; cdr3_aa: CASSPLSRVGEETQYF
v_call: TRBV28; clone_size: .; j_call: TRBJ2-1; cdr3_aa: CASTFGTSGLDEQFF
v_call: TRBV30; clone_size: .; j_call: TRBJ2-7; cdr3_aa: CAWSLWTGTASYEQYF
v_call: TRBV7-8; clone_size: .; j_call: TRBJ2-1; cdr3_aa: CASSLIPGQYNEQFF
v_call: TRBV2; clone_size: .; j_call: TRBJ2-5; cdr3_aa: CASGAVGHLETQYF
v_call: TRBV2; clone_size: .; j_call: TRBJ1-2; cdr3_aa: CASSRDRELGYGYTF
v_call: TRBV28; clone_size: once; j_call: TRBJ1-1; cdr3_aa: CASLDRFYTEAFF
v_call: TRBV4-1; clone_size: .; j_call: TRBJ2-7; cdr3_aa: CASSQDTGTGGHEQYF
v_call: TRBV7-9; clone_size: .; j_call: TRBJ2-2; cdr3_aa: CASSLSLGTGELFF
v_call: TRBV5-1; clone_size: .; j_call: TRBJ2-2; cdr3_aa: CASSFDRGYTGELFF
v_call: TRBV11-1; clone_size: once; j_call: TRBJ2-3; cdr3_aa: CASSPVGWDRESADTQYF
v_call: TRBV15; clone_size: once; j_call: TRBJ2-2; cdr3_aa: CATSPLGGRVATGELFF
v_call: TRBV28; clone_size: .; j_call: TRBJ1-2; cdr3_aa: CASSPPDRAGYTF
v_call: TRBV28; clone_size: .; j_call: TRBJ1-4; cdr3_aa: CASRDGGSMGYLATNEKLFF
v_call: TRBV19; clone_size: .; j_call: TRBJ2-6; cdr3_aa: CASSPRVPGANVLTF
v_call: TRBV2; clone_size: .; j_call: TRBJ2-3; cdr3_aa: CASRNTDTQYF
v_call: TRBV4-1; clone_size: .; j_call: .; cdr3_aa: CASSQDVGYRGNEQYF
v_call: TRBV7-8; clone_size: .; j_call: TRBJ2-3; cdr3_aa: CASSLAGGPGTDTQYF
v_call: TRBV11-3; clone_size: .; j_call: TRBJ2-7; cdr3_aa: CASSERQGALGEQYF
v_call: TRBV7-8; clone_size: .; j_call: TRBJ1-2; cdr3_aa: CASSMNGGYTF
v_call: TRBV19; clone_size: once; j_call: TRBJ2-1; cdr3_aa: CASSRSSYNEQFF
v_call: TRBV7-9; clone_size: once; j_call: TRBJ2-3; cdr3_aa: CASSSRTGRGSPGDTQYF
v_call: TRBV27; clone_size: .; j_call: TRBJ2-1; cdr3_aa: CASGVTGNEQFF
v_call: TRBV5-1; clone_size: .; j_call: TRBJ1-1; cdr3_aa: CASSLVGSGEAFF
v_call: TRBV4-3; clone_size: .; j_call: TRBJ2-1; cdr3_aa: CASSRTSPSTEEQFF
v_call: TRBV7-6; clone_size: few; j_call: TRBJ2-7; cdr3_aa: CASSKTGGYEQYF
v_call: TRBV7-2; clone_size: .; j_call: TRBJ2-3; cdr3_aa: CASSLALGDYRQYF
v_call: TRBV27; clone_size: .; j_call: TRBJ2-7; cdr3_aa: CASRRGTGAYEQYF
v_call: TRBV6-5; clone_size: .; j_call: TRBJ1-1; cdr3_aa: CASSWDGPFEDGEAFF
v_call: TRBV19; clone_size: .; j_call: TRBJ1-4; cdr3_aa: CASSQGRAEKLFF
v_call: TRBV6-6; clone_size: .; j_call: TRBJ1-1; cdr3_aa: CASSGGTEAFF
v_call: TRBV10-1; clone_size: .; j_call: TRBJ2-3; cdr3_aa: CASSEVVGGTQYF